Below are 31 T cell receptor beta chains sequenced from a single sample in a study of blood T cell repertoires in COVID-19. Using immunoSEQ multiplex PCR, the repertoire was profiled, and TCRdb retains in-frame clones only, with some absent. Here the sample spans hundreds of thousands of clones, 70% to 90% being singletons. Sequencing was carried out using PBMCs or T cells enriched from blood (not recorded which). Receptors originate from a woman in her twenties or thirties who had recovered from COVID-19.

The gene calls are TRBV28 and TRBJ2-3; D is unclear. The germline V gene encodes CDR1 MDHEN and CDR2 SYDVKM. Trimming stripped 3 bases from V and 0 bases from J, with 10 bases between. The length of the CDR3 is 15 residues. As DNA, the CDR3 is TGTGCCAGCAGTTTTGTTTCCGGGAGCACAGATACGCAGTATTTT. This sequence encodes CASSFVSGSTDTQYF.

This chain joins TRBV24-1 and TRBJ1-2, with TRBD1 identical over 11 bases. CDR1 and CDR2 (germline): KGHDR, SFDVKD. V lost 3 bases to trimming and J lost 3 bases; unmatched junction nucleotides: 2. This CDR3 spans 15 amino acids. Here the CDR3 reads CATSDPGQGDYGYTF. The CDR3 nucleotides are TGTGCCACCAGTGATCCGGGACAGGGGGACTATGGCTACACCTTC.

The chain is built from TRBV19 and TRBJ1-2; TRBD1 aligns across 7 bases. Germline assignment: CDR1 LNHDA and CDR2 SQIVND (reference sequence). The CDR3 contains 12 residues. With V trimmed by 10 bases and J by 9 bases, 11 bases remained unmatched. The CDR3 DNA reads TGTGCCACCGTCAAGGGGGACAGCCGCTACACCTTC. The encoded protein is CATVKGDSRYTF.

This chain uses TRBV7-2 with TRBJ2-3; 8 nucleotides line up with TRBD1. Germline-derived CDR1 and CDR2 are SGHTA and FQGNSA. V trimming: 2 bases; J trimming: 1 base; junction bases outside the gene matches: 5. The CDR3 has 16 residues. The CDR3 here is CASSLYLTGGTDTQYF. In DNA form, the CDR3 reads TGTGCCAGCAGCTTATACCTGACAGGGGGCACAGATACGCAGTATTTT.

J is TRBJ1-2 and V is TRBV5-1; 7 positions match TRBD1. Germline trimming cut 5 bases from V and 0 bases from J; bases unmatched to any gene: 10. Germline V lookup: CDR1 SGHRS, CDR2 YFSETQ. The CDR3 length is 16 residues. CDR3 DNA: TGCGCCAGCAGACTACTGGGCACAGGGGCTAACTATGGCTACACCTTC. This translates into CASRLLGTGANYGYTF.

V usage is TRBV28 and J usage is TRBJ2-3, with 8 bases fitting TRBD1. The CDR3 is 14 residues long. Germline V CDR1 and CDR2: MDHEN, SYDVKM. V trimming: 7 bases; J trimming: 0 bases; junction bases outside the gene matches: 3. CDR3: CASNRGYSTDTQYF. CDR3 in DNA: TGTGCCAGCAACAGGGGGTATAGCACAGATACGCAGTATTTT.

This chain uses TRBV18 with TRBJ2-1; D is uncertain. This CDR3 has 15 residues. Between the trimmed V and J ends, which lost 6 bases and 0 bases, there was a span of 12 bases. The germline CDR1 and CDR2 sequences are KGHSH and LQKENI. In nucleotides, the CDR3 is TGTGCCAGCTCCCGGCAGGAAAGCTCCTACAATGAGCAGTTCTTC. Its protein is CASSRQESSYNEQFF.

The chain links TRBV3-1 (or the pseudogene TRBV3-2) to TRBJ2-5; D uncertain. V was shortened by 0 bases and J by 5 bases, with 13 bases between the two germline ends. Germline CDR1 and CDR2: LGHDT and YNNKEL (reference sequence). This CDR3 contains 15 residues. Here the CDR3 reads CASSQDQKRWETQYF. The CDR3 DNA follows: TGTGCCAGCAGCCAAGACCAGAAACGTTGGGAGACCCAGTACTTC.

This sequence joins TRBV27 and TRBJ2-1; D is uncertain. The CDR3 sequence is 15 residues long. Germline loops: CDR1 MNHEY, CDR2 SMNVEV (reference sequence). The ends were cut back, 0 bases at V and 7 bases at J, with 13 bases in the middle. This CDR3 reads CASSLSEPTVNEQFF. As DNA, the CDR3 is TGTGCCAGCAGTTTATCCGAGCCTACGGTGAATGAGCAGTTCTTC.

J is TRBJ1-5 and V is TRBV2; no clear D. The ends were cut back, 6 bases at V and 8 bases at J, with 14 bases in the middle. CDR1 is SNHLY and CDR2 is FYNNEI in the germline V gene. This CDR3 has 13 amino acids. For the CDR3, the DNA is TGTGCCAGCAGCGCTGGTCGACTGGAGCCCCAGCATTTT. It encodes CASSAGRLEPQHF.

The CDR3 sequence is CASKPRGASGRGLYEQYF. The CDR3 nucleotides are TGTGCCAGCAAGCCTAGGGGGGCTAGCGGGAGGGGGCTTTACGAGCAGTACTTC. The chain is built from TRBV28 and TRBJ2-7; 12 bases are a match to TRBD2. CDR3 length equals 18 residues. Germline-derived CDR1 and CDR2 are MDHEN and SYDVKM. V trimming: 7 bases; J trimming: 4 bases; junction bases outside the gene matches: 17.

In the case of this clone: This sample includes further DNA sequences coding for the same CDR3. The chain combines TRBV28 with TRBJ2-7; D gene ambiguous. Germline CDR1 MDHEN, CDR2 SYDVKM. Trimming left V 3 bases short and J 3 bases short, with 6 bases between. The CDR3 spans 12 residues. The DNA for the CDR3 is TGTGCCAGCAGTTTTCCGGGCTACGAGCAGTACTTC. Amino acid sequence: CASSFPGYEQYF.

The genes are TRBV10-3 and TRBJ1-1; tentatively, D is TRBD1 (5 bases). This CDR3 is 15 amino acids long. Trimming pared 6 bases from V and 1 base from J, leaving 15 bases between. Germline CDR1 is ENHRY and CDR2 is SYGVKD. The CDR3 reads CAISYTRDSNTEAFF. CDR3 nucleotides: TGTGCCATCAGCTACACCAGGGACTCGAACACTGAAGCTTTCTTT.

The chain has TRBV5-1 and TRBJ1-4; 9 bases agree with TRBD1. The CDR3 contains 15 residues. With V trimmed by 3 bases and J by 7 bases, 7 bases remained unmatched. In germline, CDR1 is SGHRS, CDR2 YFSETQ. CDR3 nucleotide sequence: TGCGCCAGCAGCTACGGGGACAGGGATGGTGAAAAACTGTTTTTT. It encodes CASSYGDRDGEKLFF.

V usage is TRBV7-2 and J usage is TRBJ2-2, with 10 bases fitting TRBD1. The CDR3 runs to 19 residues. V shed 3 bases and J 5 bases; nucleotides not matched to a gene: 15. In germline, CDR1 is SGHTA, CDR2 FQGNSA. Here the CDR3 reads CASSLRDRGLIRETGELFF. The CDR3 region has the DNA TGTGCCAGCAGCTTGCGGGACAGGGGATTAATAAGGGAAACCGGGGAGCTGTTTTTT. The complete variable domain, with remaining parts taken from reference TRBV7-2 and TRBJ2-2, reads GAGVSQSPSNKVTEKGKDVELRCDPISGHTALYWYRQSLGQGLEFLIYFQGNSAPDKSGLPSDRFSAERTGGSVSTLTIQRTQQEDSAVYLCASSLRDRGLIRETGELFFGEGSRLTVL.

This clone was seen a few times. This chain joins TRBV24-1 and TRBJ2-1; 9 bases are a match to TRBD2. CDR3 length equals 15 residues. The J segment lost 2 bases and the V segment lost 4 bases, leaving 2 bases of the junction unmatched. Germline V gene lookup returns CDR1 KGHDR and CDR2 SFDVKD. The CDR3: CATSDPSGTYNEQFF. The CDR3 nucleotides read TGTGCCACCAGTGACCCTAGCGGGACCTACAATGAGCAGTTCTTC.

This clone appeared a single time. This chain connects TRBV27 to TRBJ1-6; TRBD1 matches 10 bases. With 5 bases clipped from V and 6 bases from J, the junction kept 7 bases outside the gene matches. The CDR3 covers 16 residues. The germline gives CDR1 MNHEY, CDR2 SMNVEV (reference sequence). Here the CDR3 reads CASSTGQGISNSPLHF. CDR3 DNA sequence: TGTGCCAGCAGTACGGGACAGGGGATTAGTAATTCACCCCTCCACTTT.

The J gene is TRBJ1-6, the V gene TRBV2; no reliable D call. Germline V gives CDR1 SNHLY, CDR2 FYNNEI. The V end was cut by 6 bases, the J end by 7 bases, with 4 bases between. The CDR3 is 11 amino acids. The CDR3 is CASSPNSPLHF. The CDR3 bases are TGTGCCAGCAGCCCGAATTCACCCCTCCACTTT.

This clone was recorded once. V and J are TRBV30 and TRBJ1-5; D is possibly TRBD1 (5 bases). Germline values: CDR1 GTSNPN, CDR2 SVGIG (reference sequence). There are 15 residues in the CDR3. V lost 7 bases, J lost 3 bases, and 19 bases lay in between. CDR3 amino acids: CAYSPRTSNNQPQHF. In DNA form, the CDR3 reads TGTGCCTACTCCCCGAGGACATCGAACAATCAGCCCCAGCATTTT.

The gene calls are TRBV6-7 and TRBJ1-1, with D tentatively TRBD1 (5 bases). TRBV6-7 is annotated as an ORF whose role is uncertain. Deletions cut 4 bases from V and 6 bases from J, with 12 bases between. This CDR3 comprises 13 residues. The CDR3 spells CASSLPEGPEAFF. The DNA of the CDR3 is TGTGCCAGCAGTTTGCCGGAGGGGCCTGAAGCTTTCTTT.

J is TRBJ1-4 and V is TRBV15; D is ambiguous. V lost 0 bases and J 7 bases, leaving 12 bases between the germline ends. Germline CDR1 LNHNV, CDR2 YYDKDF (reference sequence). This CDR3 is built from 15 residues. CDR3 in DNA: TGTGCCACCAGCAGAGATCTTCTCGTATCTGAAAAACTGTTTTTT. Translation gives CATSRDLLVSEKLFF.

In DNA, the CDR3 is TGTGCCAGTATTCCCAGACTGAACACCGGGGAGCTGTTTTTT. Protein product: CASIPRLNTGELFF. This chain links TRBV19 with TRBJ2-2; no clear D. Germline CDR1 is LNHDA and CDR2 is SQIVND (reference sequence). The CDR3 has 14 amino acids. Trimming left V 7 bases short and J 1 base short, with 10 bases between.

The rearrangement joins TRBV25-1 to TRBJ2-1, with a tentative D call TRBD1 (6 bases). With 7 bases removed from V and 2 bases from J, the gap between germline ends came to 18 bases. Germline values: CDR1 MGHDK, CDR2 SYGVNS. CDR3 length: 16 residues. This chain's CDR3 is CASIPHPGVAYNEQFF. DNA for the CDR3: TGTGCCAGCATCCCACATCCAGGGGTAGCCTACAATGAGCAGTTCTTC.

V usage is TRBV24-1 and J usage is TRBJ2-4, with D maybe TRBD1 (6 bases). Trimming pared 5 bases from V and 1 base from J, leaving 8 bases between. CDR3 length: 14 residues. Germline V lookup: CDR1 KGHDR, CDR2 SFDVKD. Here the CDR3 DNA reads TGTGCCACCAGTGCAGGGGAGGCCAAAAACATTCAGTACTTC. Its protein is CATSAGEAKNIQYF.

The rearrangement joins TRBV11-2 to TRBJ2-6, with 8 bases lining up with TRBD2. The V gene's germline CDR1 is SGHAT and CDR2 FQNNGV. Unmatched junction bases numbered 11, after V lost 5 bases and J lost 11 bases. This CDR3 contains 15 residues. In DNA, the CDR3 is TGTGCCAGCAGCGTTTTCTCCGGGACTAGTTACGTCCTGACTTTC. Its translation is CASSVFSGTSYVLTF.

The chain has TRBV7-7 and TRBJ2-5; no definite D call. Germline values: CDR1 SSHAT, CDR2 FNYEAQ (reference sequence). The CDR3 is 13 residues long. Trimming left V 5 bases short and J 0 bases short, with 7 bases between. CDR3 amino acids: CASSTTNQETQYF. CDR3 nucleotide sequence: TGTGCCAGCAGCACTACCAACCAAGAGACCCAGTACTTC.

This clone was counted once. The CDR3 here is CASSLYPSLGGTQYF. CDR3 DNA sequence: TGTGCCAGCAGTCTATACCCTTCCCTCGGGGGTACGCAGTATTTT. The chain employs TRBV27 and TRBJ2-3, with D maybe TRBD2 (6 bases). Germline V CDR1 and CDR2: MNHEY, SMNVEV (reference sequence). Trimming stripped 5 bases from V and 8 bases from J, with 20 bases between. The CDR3 loop spans 15 amino acids.

The CDR3 loop reads CASSEQANYGYTF. In nucleotides, the CDR3 is TGCGCCAGCAGTGAACAGGCTAACTATGGCTACACCTTC. The J gene is TRBJ1-2, the V gene TRBV5-1; possible D gene TRBD1, 5 bases. The V end lost 5 bases, the J end lost 0 bases, and 8 bases lay between the germline ends. Germline assignment: CDR1 SGHRS and CDR2 YFSETQ. The CDR3 contains 13 residues.

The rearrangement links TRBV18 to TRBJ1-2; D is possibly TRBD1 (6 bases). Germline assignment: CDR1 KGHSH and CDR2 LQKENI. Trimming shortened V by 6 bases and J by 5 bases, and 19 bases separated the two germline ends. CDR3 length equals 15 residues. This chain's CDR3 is CASSLPGRGAYGYTF. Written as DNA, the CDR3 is TGTGCCAGCTCTCTACCGGGCAGGGGCGCTTATGGCTACACCTTC.

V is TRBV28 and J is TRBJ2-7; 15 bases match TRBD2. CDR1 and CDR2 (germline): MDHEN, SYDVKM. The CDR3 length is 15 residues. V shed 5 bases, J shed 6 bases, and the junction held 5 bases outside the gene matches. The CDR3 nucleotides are TGTGCCAGCAGTCGGACTAGCGGGGGGGCCGGCGAGCAGTACTTC. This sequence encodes CASSRTSGGAGEQYF.

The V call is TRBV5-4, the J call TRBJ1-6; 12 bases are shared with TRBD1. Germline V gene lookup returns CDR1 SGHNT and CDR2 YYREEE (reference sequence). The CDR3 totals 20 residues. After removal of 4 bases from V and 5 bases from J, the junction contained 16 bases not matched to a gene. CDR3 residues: CASSNKRGTGGKGDNSPLHF. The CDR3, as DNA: TGTGCCAGCAGCAATAAGAGGGGGACAGGGGGCAAAGGAGATAATTCACCCCTCCACTTT.